Below, 5 T cell receptor beta chains from the same sample are listed, as sequenced in a study of T cells in Graves' hyperthyroidism and ophthalmopathy. RNA transcripts gave rise to amplified TCR beta CDR3 regions. RT-PCR in the first round (using the HTBI primer set) targeted the TCR CDR3. TCRdb re-analysed the multiplex PCR reads in MiXCR, keeping a single row per CDR3 protein. The sample includes more than 650,000 distinct CDR3 sequences, 14% seen only once; the top ten take roughly 10%. Sequenced: blood. These receptors all come from a woman younger than 30 with Graves' hyperthyroidism.

This clonotype was recorded many times. The CDR3 DNA reads TGCAGCGTTGCGCGTCTAGCGGGATCGGGCGGGGAGCTGTTTTTT. This encodes CSVARLAGSGGELFF. The gene calls are TRBV29-1 and TRBJ2-2, with 9 bases fitting TRBD2. This CDR3 has 15 amino acids. V lost 4 bases to trimming and J lost 7 bases; unmatched junction nucleotides: 10. Germline lookup yields CDR1 SQVTM and CDR2 ANQGSEA.

On this clonotype: It may be a read error: a sequence one base away is much more abundant. J is TRBJ2-1 and V is TRBV11-3; maybe TRBD2 (5 bases). CDR1 is SGHNT and CDR2 is YENEEA in the germline V gene. The CDR3 runs to 14 residues. The CDR3 reads CASSRSGSYNDQFF. The CDR3 region has the DNA TGTGCCAGCAGCCGAAGCGGTTCCTACAATGATCAGTTCTTC.

This clonotype was seen more than once but under ten times. The gene calls are TRBV7-2 and TRBJ2-1; D possibly corresponds to TRBD2 (7 bases). Trimming removed 5 bases from V and 4 bases from J, with 21 bases in between. Germline assignment: CDR1 SGHTA and CDR2 FQGNSA. The CDR3 has 17 amino acids. CDR3 loop: CASSLKGGGGFYNEQFF. CDR3 coding DNA: TGTGCCAGCAGCCTAAAAGGGGGGGGGGGCTTTTACAATGAGCAGTTCTTC.

The gene calls are TRBV28 and TRBJ1-5; 10 positions agree with TRBD1. Germline CDR1 reads MDHEN; CDR2 reads SYDVKM. CDR3 length: 15 amino acids. With V trimmed by 6 bases and J by 2 bases, 4 bases remained unmatched. CDR3 region: CASSRQGAGNQPQHF. The CDR3 nucleotides read TGTGCCAGCAGCCGACAGGGGGCTGGCAATCAGCCCCAGCATTTT.

This clonotype has more than one count but fewer than ten. The rearrangement joins TRBV24-1 to TRBJ2-1; TRBD2 matches at 16 bases. This CDR3 contains 21 residues. Germline assignment: CDR1 KGHDR and CDR2 SFDVKD. V was clipped by 0 bases and J by 7 bases; unmatched bases: 14. The CDR3, as DNA: TGTGCCACCAGTGATTTGGGGGTGGGGACTAGCGGGAGGGCGGGAAGAAATGAGCAGTTCTTC. Residues: CATSDLGVGTSGRAGRNEQFF.